Following are 26 T cell receptor beta chains from one sample sequenced in a study of response to subunit inactivated influenza vaccine. A single record per CDR3 protein comes from TCRdb applying MiXCR to the RT-PCR reads. Of roughly 700,000 distinct CDR3 sequences in the sample, about 15% were seen once. Here the sequenced sample was PBMCs from blood, taken 14 to 15 days before vaccination. These receptors all come from a man aged 50 to 60 who received an inactivated influenza vaccine.

There are a few counts of this clonotype. The CDR3 nucleotides read TGTGCCAGCAGCCAAGACACGGTAACGCAGTATTTT. Its translation: CASSQDTVTQYF. The chain combines TRBV14 with TRBJ2-3; unclear D gene. The V end was cut by 0 bases, the J end by 9 bases, with 7 bases between. This CDR3 spans 12 amino acids. Looked up from germline, CDR1 is SGHDN and CDR2 is FVKESK.

This clonotype has more than one count but fewer than ten. CDR3 in DNA: TGCGCCAGCAGCACGGACAGGTACCAAGAGACCCAGTACTTC. This gives the protein CASSTDRYQETQYF. V and J are TRBV5-1 and TRBJ2-5; 7 bases line up with TRBD1. CDR3 length equals 14 residues. From germline, CDR1 is SGHRS and CDR2 YFSETQ. V gave up 4 bases and J gave up 0 bases; unmatched junction bases: 3.

This clonotype was found a few times. The rearrangement uses TRBV4-1 and TRBJ2-3, with 7 bases lining up with TRBD1. The CDR3 contains 15 residues. From germline, CDR1 is MGHRA and CDR2 YSYEKL. Trimming removed 5 bases from V and 1 base from J; junction bases left unmatched: 6. The CDR3 protein is CASSTQGLGTDTQYF. CDR3 DNA: TGCGCCAGCAGCACACAGGGGTTGGGCACAGATACGCAGTATTTT.

This clonotype has just a few counts. This rearrangement joins TRBV20-1 to TRBJ2-3, with 12 bases identical to TRBD2. Germline V lookup: CDR1 DFQATT, CDR2 SNEGSKA (reference sequence). V was clipped by 3 bases and J by 4 bases; unmatched bases: 8. The CDR3 has 16 amino acids. The CDR3 DNA is TGCAGTGCTAGCAGGACTAGCGGGAAGAAGGCAGATACGCAGTATTTT. Translation: CSASRTSGKKADTQYF.

In its sample, this clonotype was seen many times. The chain joins TRBV20-1 to TRBJ1-4; TRBD1 agrees at 8 bases. The CDR3 is 14 residues long. Germline V gene lookup returns CDR1 DFQATT and CDR2 SNEGSKA (reference sequence). J gave up 4 bases and V 6 bases, and 7 bases lay outside the gene matches. CDR3: CSARTDRVNEKLFF. In nucleotides, the CDR3 is TGCAGTGCCCGGACGGACAGGGTTAATGAAAAACTGTTTTTT.

This clonotype has more than one count but fewer than ten. The CDR3 nucleotides read TGTGCCAGCAGCCAAAGAGCGGGGGGGAACAATGAGCAGTTCTTC. Its protein is CASSQRAGGNNEQFF. The chain joins TRBV3-1 to TRBJ2-1, with TRBD2 matching 10 bases. CDR3 length: 15 residues. Germline CDR1 and CDR2: LGHDT and YNNKEL (reference sequence). With 2 bases clipped from V and 5 bases from J, the junction kept 3 bases outside the gene matches.

The CDR3 DNA reads as TGCAGTGCTTTCCTCACCCTCAAGGACAGGGGCGAGACCCAGTACTTC. It specifies CSAFLTLKDRGETQYF. The rearrangement joins TRBV20-1 to TRBJ2-5, with 9 bases identical to TRBD1. With V trimmed by 5 bases and J by 5 bases, 15 bases remained unmatched. Germline V gene lookup returns CDR1 DFQATT and CDR2 SNEGSKA (reference sequence). The CDR3 extends over 16 amino acids.

The chain uses TRBV6-2 or TRBV6-3 and TRBJ1-2; a weak D match, TRBD1 (5 bases). V was pared by 5 bases and J by 6 bases, with 22 bases between. Germline V gene sequence: CDR1 MNHEY, CDR2 SVGEGT. The CDR3 is made up of 16 amino acids. The CDR3 DNA follows: TGTGCCAGCAGTCACCGGGACTGGCGAAGTATACATGGCTACACCTTC. Protein sequence: CASSHRDWRSIHGYTF.

This chain connects TRBV7-9 to TRBJ2-1, with D unresolved. Germline V gives CDR1 SEHNR, CDR2 FQNEAQ (reference sequence). The CDR3 is made up of 12 amino acids. Deletions cut 11 bases from V and 1 base from J, with 9 bases between. CDR3: CARGLSYNEQFF. DNA of the CDR3: TGTGCCCGAGGCTTATCCTACAATGAGCAGTTCTTC.

DNA for the CDR3: TGTGCCAGCAGCCAAGGGGTCAGCACCGTCCAAGAGACCCAGTACTTC. Its translation: CASSQGVSTVQETQYF. This chain connects TRBV4-2 to TRBJ2-5; D not certain. V lost 1 base to trimming and J lost 1 base, with 13 bases between them. The CDR3 loop spans 16 amino acids. Per germline, CDR1 LGHNA and CDR2 YNFKEQ.

The chain employs TRBV20-1 and TRBJ1-4, with TRBD1 as a possible D gene (5 bases). Germline CDR1 and CDR2: DFQATT and SNEGSKA (reference sequence). The CDR3 loop spans 13 amino acids. V shed 3 bases and J shed 8 bases, with 13 bases lying between them. CDR3 sequence: CSASLPGREKLFF. CDR3 bases: TGCAGTGCTAGTCTTCCAGGGAGGGAAAAACTGTTTTTT.

This clonotype was counted at least ten times. This rearrangement joins TRBV3-1 to TRBJ2-1; D possibly corresponds to TRBD1 (6 bases). This CDR3 comprises 13 residues. Germline V gives CDR1 LGHDT, CDR2 YNNKEL (reference sequence). The V end was cut by 6 bases, the J end by 7 bases, with 13 bases between. CDR3 sequence reads: CASSNREFNEQFF. The DNA of the CDR3 is TGTGCCAGCAGTAACAGGGAGTTTAATGAGCAGTTCTTC.

The V gene is TRBV10-3, the J gene TRBJ2-2; 9 nucleotides line up with TRBD1. Per the germline V gene, CDR1 is ENHRY and CDR2 is SYGVKD. Trimming removed 0 bases from V and 4 bases from J; junction bases left unmatched: 6. This CDR3 is 17 amino acids long. The CDR3 DNA sequence: TGTGCCATCAGTGAGTCTCCGGGACAGGGAACCACCGGGGAGCTGTTTTTT. Translating it yields CAISESPGQGTTGELFF.

There are a few counts of this clonotype. V gene TRBV20-1 combines with J gene TRBJ1-5; no clear D gene. Trimming shortened V by 0 bases and J by 4 bases, and 7 bases separated the two germline ends. This CDR3 region has 13 residues. Per germline, CDR1 DFQATT and CDR2 SNEGSKA (reference sequence). CDR3 coding DNA: TGCAGTGCTAGAGAGGGTACTAATCAGCCCCAGCATTTT. Protein product: CSAREGTNQPQHF.

This chain uses TRBV6-2 or TRBV6-3 with TRBJ2-3, with D perhaps TRBD2 (5 bases). V was pared by 2 bases and J by 2 bases, with 14 bases between. Germline CDR1 reads MNHEY; CDR2 reads SVGEGT. The CDR3 sequence is 16 residues long. The CDR3 loop is CASSYPTEGLTDTQYF. CDR3 nucleotide sequence: TGTGCCAGCAGTTACCCTACCGAAGGACTCACAGATACGCAGTATTTT.

This clonotype was detected only a few times. The rearrangement uses TRBV7-2 and TRBJ1-1; 7 bases are shared with TRBD1. V dropped 4 bases and J dropped 12; count of bases not matched to a gene: 8. Germline CDR1 and CDR2: SGHTA and FQGNSA. The CDR3 runs 12 residues. The CDR3 protein is CASSYTGEISFF. CDR3 bases: TGTGCCAGCAGCTATACAGGGGAAATCTCTTTCTTT.

In this sample, this clonotype turned up a few times. This sequence joins TRBV12-3 or TRBV12-4 and TRBJ1-3, with unresolved D. This CDR3 has 13 amino acids. V dropped 3 bases and J dropped 6 bases, with 9 bases sitting between them. CDR3 DNA: TGTGCCAGCAGTTTTGTCTTAGAAAACACCATATATTTT. Protein product: CASSFVLENTIYF.

This clonotype was observed many times. J is TRBJ1-2 and V is TRBV12-3 or TRBV12-4; 11 bases align to TRBD1. V was clipped by 2 bases and J by 12 bases; unmatched bases: 17. The length of the CDR3 is 17 residues. Written as DNA, the CDR3 is TGTGCCAGCAGTTTAACATACACTGGACAGGGGGCTTTCAAAAACACCTTC. It codes for CASSLTYTGQGAFKNTF.

The J gene is TRBJ2-1, the V gene TRBV9, with TRBD2 matching 12 bases. CDR1 SGDLS and CDR2 YYNGEE come from the germline V gene. The CDR3 is 16 amino acids. The J segment lost 4 bases and the V segment lost 4 bases, leaving 6 bases of the junction unmatched. The CDR3 sequence is CASSTTGLAGYNEQFF. In DNA form, the CDR3 reads TGTGCCAGCAGCACAACGGGACTAGCGGGTTACAATGAGCAGTTCTTC.

This clonotype appeared a few times. The chain uses TRBV12-3 or TRBV12-4 and TRBJ1-1; TRBD1 is a possible D gene (5 bases). The CDR3 is 13 residues long. V gave up 7 bases and J gave up 4 bases, with 13 bases separating them. As DNA, the CDR3 is TGTGCCAGCACGGGTCCCGGGGGCACTGAAGCTTTCTTT. This codes for CASTGPGGTEAFF.

This clonotype was seen only a few times. The chain joins TRBV7-8 to TRBJ2-7; 7 bases are a match to TRBD1. Unmatched junction bases numbered 15, after V lost 5 bases and J lost 5 bases. Looked up from germline, CDR1 is SGHVS and CDR2 is FQNEAQ. CDR3 length equals 16 residues. CDR3 sequence reads: CASSPDRVSFLHEQYF. The CDR3 DNA is TGTGCCAGCAGCCCTGACAGGGTATCGTTTCTCCACGAGCAGTACTTC.

The table lists this clonotype with many counts. V is TRBV20-1 and J is TRBJ2-1; the D gene is possibly TRBD2 (7 bases). Trimming shortened V by 1 base and J by 9 bases, and 19 bases separated the two germline ends. CDR1 DFQATT and CDR2 SNEGSKA come from the germline V gene (reference sequence). The CDR3 extends over 15 amino acids. Here the CDR3 DNA reads TGCAGTGCTAGAGCGATGGGGGGGGCCTCCATTGAGCAGTTCTTC. Amino acids: CSARAMGGASIEQFF.

This clonotype was picked up a small number of times. The V call is TRBV6-5, the J call TRBJ2-1; 7 bases map to TRBD2. The CDR3 runs to 14 residues. V was pared by 0 bases and J by 7 bases, with 3 bases of the junction left unmatched. Germline loops: CDR1 MNHEY, CDR2 SVGAGI. The CDR3 region is CASSYSDGGNEQFF. The CDR3 DNA follows: TGTGCCAGCAGTTACTCGGACGGGGGGAATGAGCAGTTCTTC.

This clonotype was seen more than once but under ten times. The chain joins TRBV5-1 to TRBJ2-7, with a tentative D call TRBD2 (5 bases). Between the trimmed V and J ends, which lost 0 bases and 7 bases, there was a span of 14 bases. Germline V lookup: CDR1 SGHRS, CDR2 YFSETQ. The CDR3 runs 14 residues. The CDR3 region is CASSLGPNEGEQYF. The CDR3 bases are TGCGCCAGCAGCTTGGGACCCAACGAGGGTGAGCAGTACTTC.

The CDR3 loop reads CASSLEFVAGGYTF. The DNA of the CDR3 is TGCGCCAGCAGCTTGGAGTTTGTAGCTGGAGGCTACACCTTC. The chain links TRBV5-1 to TRBJ1-2; no firm D call. There are 14 residues in the CDR3. V gave up 0 bases and J gave up 8 bases, with 14 bases separating them. CDR1 SGHRS and CDR2 YFSETQ come from the germline V gene.

This clonotype came up a few times. V is TRBV7-8 and J is TRBJ2-3, with 9 bases matching TRBD2. Germline assignment: CDR1 SGHVS and CDR2 FQNEAQ. The V gene end was trimmed by 3 bases and the J gene end by 5 bases; junction bases not matched to a gene: 6. The CDR3 contains 15 residues. CDR3 coding DNA: TGTGCCAGCAGCTTGGGCGGGGGGGCACAAGATACGCAGTATTTT. It codes for CASSLGGGAQDTQYF.